These T cell receptor beta chains were read from a single sample in a study of blood T cell dynamics during melanoma immunotherapy. Clones were read by immunoSEQ multiplex PCR, and TCRdb kept only the in-frame ones, dropping some. Among about 3,500 clones, about 96% were seen once, and the ten largest hold approximately 0.54%. The source material was effector memory CD8+ T cells from blood, sampled from a patient treated with checkpoint blockade. The receptors shown here come from a human donor with melanoma. Each CDR3 is given with its conserved first and last residue. D genes are given only for firm matches. Clone size is shown for a subset of rows, as once, few, many or a class of expanded clone.

J,length,V,D,size,CDR3,DNA
TRBJ1-1,13,TRBV19,-,-,CASSTPGNTEAFF,TGTGCCAGTAGTACCCCGGGGAACACTGAAGCTTTCTTT
TRBJ1-1,16,TRBV7-6,-,-,CASSLEGWRTNTEAFF,TGTGCCAGCAGCTTAGAAGGGTGGAGAACTAACACTGAAGCTTTCTTT
TRBJ2-3,18,TRBV7-9,-,-,CASSSWPDLGADTDTQYF,TGTGCCAGCAGCTCGTGGCCAGACTTAGGAGCGGACACAGATACGCAGTATTTT
TRBJ2-5,13,TRBV5-1,-,-,CASSLAQGREQYF,TGCGCCAGCAGCTTGGCTCAGGGGAGGGAGCAGTACTTC
TRBJ2-2,16,TRBV28,-,-,CASSRGEGVGTGELFF,TGTGCCAGCTCAAGGGGAGAGGGGGTAGGCACCGGGGAGCTGTTTTTT
TRBJ2-2,21,TRBV5-1,TRBD2,-,CASSLPSGVHSGSPNTGELFF,TGCGCCAGCAGCTTGCCCTCGGGCGTGCATAGCGGGAGTCCGAACACCGGGGAGCTGTTTTTT
TRBJ1-2,14,TRBV5-1,-,few,CASSLVGGSGGYTF,TGCGCCAGCAGCTTGGTTGGAGGCTCGGGCGGCTACACCTTC
TRBJ1-5,17,TRBV5-3,-,-,CASRRAGQPYSNQPQHF,TGTGCCTCTCGGCGAGCGGGACAACCTTATAGCAATCAGCCCCAGCATTTT
TRBJ1-1,16,TRBV6-5,-,-,CASSYQIGSGSTEAFF,TGTGCCAGCAGTTACCAAATAGGGTCAGGCAGCACTGAAGCTTTCTTT
TRBJ2-7,13,TRBV4-3,-,-,CASSHRLGREQYF,TGCGCCAGCAGCCACCGACTAGGCCGCGAGCAGTACTTC
TRBJ2-2,17,TRBV6-4,-,-,CASSDSPAGAITGELFF,TGTGCCAGCAGTGACTCTCCGGCGGGGGCCATCACCGGGGAGCTGTTTTTT
TRBJ2-1,15,TRBV11-3,TRBD2,-,CASSRRGGPYNEQFF,TGTGCCAGCAGCCGGCGGGGGGGTCCCTACAATGAGCAGTTCTTC
TRBJ2-7,16,TRBV30,TRBD2,once,CAWSSPASGWRNEQYF,TGTGCCTGGAGTTCACCCGCTAGCGGGTGGCGCAACGAGCAGTACTTC
TRBJ1-2,11,TRBV4-1,-,once,CASSQSYGYTF,TGCGCCAGCAGCCAATCATATGGCTACACCTTC
TRBJ1-1,18,TRBV4-3,-,-,CASSQNSGTFSLNTEAFF,TGCGCCAGCAGCCAAAATTCTGGGACCTTTTCTTTGAACACTGAAGCTTTCTTT
TRBJ2-1,17,TRBV28,-,-,CASSLSFGGTSYNEQFF,TGTGCCAGCAGTTTAAGTTTTGGCGGGACCTCCTACAATGAGCAGTTCTTC
TRBJ2-1,16,TRBV5-4,TRBD2,-,CASSSNSGRDPNEQFF,TGTGCCAGCAGCTCTAATAGCGGGAGAGACCCCAATGAGCAGTTCTTC